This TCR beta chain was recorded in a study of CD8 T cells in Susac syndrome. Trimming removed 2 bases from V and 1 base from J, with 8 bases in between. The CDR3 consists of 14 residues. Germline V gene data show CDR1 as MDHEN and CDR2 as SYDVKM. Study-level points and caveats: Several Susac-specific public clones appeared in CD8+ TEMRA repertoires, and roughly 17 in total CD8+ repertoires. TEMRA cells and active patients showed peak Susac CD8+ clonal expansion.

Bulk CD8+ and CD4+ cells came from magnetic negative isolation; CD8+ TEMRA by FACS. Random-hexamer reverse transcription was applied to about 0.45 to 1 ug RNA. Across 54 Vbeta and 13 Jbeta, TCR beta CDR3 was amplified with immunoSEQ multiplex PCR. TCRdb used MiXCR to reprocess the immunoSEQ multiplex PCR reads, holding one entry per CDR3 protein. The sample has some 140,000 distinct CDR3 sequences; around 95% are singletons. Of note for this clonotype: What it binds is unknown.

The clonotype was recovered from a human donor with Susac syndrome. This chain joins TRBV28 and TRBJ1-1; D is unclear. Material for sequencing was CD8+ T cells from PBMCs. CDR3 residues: CASSLPFQNTEAFF. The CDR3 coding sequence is TGTGCCAGCAGTTTACCCTTCCAGAACACTGAAGCTTTCTTT.